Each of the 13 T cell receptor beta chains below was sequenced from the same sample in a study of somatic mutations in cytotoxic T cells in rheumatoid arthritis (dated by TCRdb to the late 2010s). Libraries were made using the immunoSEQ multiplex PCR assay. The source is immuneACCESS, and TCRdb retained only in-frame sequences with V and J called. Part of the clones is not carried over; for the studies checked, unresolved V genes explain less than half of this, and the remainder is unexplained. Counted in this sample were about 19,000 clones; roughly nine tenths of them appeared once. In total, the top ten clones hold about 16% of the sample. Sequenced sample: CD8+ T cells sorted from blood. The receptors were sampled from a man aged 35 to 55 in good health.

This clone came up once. The CDR3 DNA sequence: TGTGCCAGCACTGCAGGGGGAGTCTTCGAAAAACTGTTTTTT. It translates to CASTAGGVFEKLFF. This chain connects TRBV7-9 to TRBJ1-4; 7 bases line up with TRBD1. The CDR3 covers 14 residues. Unmatched junction bases numbered 10, after V lost 7 bases and J lost 8 bases. Germline V gene sequence: CDR1 SEHNR, CDR2 FQNEAQ (reference sequence).

This CDR3 reads CASSLGGPFGELFF. In nucleotides, the CDR3 is TGTGCCAGCAGCTTAGGGGGACCCTTCGGGGAACTGTTTTTT. This chain links TRBV7-8 with TRBJ1-4; D perhaps matches TRBD1 (5 bases). The CDR3 contains 14 residues. Trimming pared 1 base from V and 12 bases from J, leaving 15 bases between. In germline, CDR1 is SGHVS, CDR2 FQNEAQ.

The CDR3 nucleotides are TGTGCCAGCAGCGTAAGTAGTTTAGGCAATGAGCAGTTCTTC. It encodes CASSVSSLGNEQFF. The gene calls are TRBV9 and TRBJ2-1; no reliable D call. Germline CDR1 SGDLS, CDR2 YYNGEE. V dropped 1 base and J dropped 6 bases, with 11 bases sitting between them. This CDR3 contains 14 residues.

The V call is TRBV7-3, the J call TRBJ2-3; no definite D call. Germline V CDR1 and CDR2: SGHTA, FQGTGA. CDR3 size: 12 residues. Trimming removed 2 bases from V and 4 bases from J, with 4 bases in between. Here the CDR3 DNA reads TGTGCCAGCAGCTTATCTTCAGATACGCAGTATTTT. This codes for CASSLSSDTQYF. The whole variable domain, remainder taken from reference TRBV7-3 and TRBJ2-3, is GAGVSQTPSNKVTEKGKYVELRCDPISGHTALYWYRQSLGQGPEFLIYFQGTGAADDSGLPNDRFFAVRPEGSVSTLKIQRTERGDSAVYLCASSLSSDTQYFGPGTRLTVL.

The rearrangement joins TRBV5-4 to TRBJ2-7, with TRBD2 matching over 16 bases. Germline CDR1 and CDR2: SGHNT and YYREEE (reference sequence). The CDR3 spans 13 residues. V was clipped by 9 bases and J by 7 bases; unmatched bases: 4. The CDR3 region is CATEGLAGGEQYF. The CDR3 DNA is TGTGCCACCGAGGGACTAGCGGGAGGGGAGCAGTACTTC.

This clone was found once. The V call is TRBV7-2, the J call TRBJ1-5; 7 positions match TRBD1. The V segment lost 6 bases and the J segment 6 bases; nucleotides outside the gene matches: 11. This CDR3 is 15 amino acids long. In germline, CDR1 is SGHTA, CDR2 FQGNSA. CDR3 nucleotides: TGTGCCAGCAGTTCTCAGGGGGAATTTCGTCAGCCCCAGCATTTT. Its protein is CASSSQGEFRQPQHF.

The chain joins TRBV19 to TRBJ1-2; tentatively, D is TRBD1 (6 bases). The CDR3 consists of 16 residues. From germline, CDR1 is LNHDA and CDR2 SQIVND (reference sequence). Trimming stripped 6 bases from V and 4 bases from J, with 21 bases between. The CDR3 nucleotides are TGTGCCAGTAGCGAACGGGCGGGGGCAGGAATCTATGGCTACACCTTC. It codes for CASSERAGAGIYGYTF.

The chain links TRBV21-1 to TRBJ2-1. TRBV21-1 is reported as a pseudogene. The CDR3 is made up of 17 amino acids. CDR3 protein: CASSKAKSPKPGDEQFF. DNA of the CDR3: TGTGCCAGCAGCAAAGCGAAGTCGCCCAAGCCGGGCGATGAGCAGTTCTTC.

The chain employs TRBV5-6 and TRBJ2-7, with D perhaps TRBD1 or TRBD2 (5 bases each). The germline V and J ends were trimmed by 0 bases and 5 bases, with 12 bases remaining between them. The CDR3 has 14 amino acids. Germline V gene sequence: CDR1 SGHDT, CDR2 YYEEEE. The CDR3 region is CASSLGGIRDEQYF. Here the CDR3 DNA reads TGTGCCAGCAGCTTGGGGGGGATCCGAGACGAGCAGTACTTC. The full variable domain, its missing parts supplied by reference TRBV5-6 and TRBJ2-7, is DAGVTQSPTHLIKTRGQQVTLRCSPKSGHDTVSWYQQALGQGPQFIFQYYEEEERQRGNFPDRFSGHQFPNYSSELNVNALLLGDSALYLCASSLGGIRDEQYFGPGTRLTVT.

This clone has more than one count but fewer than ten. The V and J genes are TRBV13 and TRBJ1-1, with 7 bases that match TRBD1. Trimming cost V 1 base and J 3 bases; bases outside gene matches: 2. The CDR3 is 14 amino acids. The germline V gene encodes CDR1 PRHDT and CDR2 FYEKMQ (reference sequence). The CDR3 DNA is TGTGCCAGCAGCTTAGTCGGACAGGACACTGAAGCTTTCTTT. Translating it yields CASSLVGQDTEAFF. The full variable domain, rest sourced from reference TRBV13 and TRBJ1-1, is AAGVIQSPRHLIKEKRETATLKCYPIPRHDTVYWYQQGPGQDPQFLISFYEKMQSDKGSIPDRFSAQQFSDYHSELNMSSLELGDSALYFCASSLVGQDTEAFFGQGTRLTVV.

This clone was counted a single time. The CDR3 DNA sequence: TGTGCCAGCAGTTTAGCCGGGACAGGGGGGGGATACAATGAGCAGTTCTTC. It translates to CASSLAGTGGGYNEQFF. This chain links TRBV27 with TRBJ2-1; TRBD1 aligns across 11 bases. The J segment lost 4 bases and the V segment lost 2 bases, leaving 7 bases of the junction unmatched. This CDR3 has 17 residues. Per germline, CDR1 MNHEY and CDR2 SMNVEV (reference sequence).

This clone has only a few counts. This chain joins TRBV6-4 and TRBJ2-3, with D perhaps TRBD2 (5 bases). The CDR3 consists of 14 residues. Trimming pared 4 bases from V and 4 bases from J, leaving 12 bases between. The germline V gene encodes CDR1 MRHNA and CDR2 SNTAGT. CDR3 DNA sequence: TGTGCCAGCAGTGTGGGCAGCGGTTCAGATACGCAGTATTTT. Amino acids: CASSVGSGSDTQYF.

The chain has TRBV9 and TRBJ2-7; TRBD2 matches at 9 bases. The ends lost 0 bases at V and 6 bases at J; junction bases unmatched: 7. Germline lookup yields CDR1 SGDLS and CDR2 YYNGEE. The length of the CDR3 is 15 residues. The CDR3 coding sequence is TGTGCCAGCAGCGTAGGAGGACTAGCGTCAGGCGAGCAGTACTTC. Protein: CASSVGGLASGEQYF.